A selection of T cell receptor beta chains follows, all from one sample in a study of blood T cell repertoires in COVID-19. Produced via immunoSEQ multiplex PCR; TCRdb's table is partial and in-frame only. This table holds some 100,000 clones, around 88% found once. Sequenced: peripheral blood. The receptors here all came from a woman aged 65 to 85 with acute or convalescent COVID-19. CDR3s include the opening cysteine and the closing phenylalanine or tryptophan. The D gene is left open where the match is weak. Clone size, where shown, is once, few, many, or a class for clones that have expanded.

CASSLGPNTGELFF,TGTGCCAGCAGTTTGGGGCCCAACACCGGGGAGCTGTTTTTT,TRBJ2-2,.,TRBV28,.
CASSHSYRGGRTGELFF,TGTGCCAGCAGCCACTCCTACCGGGGGGGCCGGACCGGGGAGCTGTTTTTT,TRBJ2-2,.,TRBV7-2,TRBD2
CASSGGTRGSDEQFF,TGTGCCAGCAGCGGTGGAACCAGGGGGAGCGATGAGCAGTTCTTC,TRBJ2-1,.,TRBV28,TRBD1
CASSDAYEQYF,TGTGCCAGCAGTGACGCCTACGAGCAGTACTTC,TRBJ2-7,.,TRBV6-1,.
CASSAMDKAYGYTF,TGTGCCAGTAGTGCCATGGACAAGGCGTATGGCTACACCTTC,TRBJ1-2,.,TRBV19,.
CASSLGGTSGQETQYF,TGTGCCAGCAGCTTAGGGGGGACTAGCGGCCAAGAGACCCAGTACTTC,TRBJ2-5,once,TRBV7-6,TRBD2
CASSIMSGGASGTQYF,TGTGCCAGTAGTATTATGAGCGGGGGGGCCTCCGGGACCCAGTACTTC,TRBJ2-5,.,TRBV19,TRBD2
CASSSVHNEQFF,TGTGCCAGCAGCAGCGTACACAATGAGCAGTTCTTC,TRBJ2-1,once,TRBV11-2,.
CASSHNVASSGNTIYF,TGTGCCAGCAGCCACAATGTAGCTTCCTCTGGAAACACCATATATTTT,TRBJ1-3,.,TRBV3-1/TRBV3-2,.
CASSPWASLNTEAFF,TGTGCCAGCAGTCCATGGGCCAGTTTGAACACTGAAGCTTTCTTT,TRBJ1-1,.,TRBV27,.
CSASRHYNTGELFF,TGCAGTGCTAGTCGGCACTACAACACCGGGGAGCTGTTTTTT,TRBJ2-2,.,TRBV20-1,.
CASSPTGPLSYEQYF,TGTGCCAGCAGCCCCACAGGCCCTCTCTCCTACGAGCAGTACTTC,TRBJ2-7,.,TRBV7-2,.
CASSERRDSLHSGNTIYF,TGTGCCAGCAGCGAACGACGGGACAGCCTACACTCTGGAAACACCATATATTTT,TRBJ1-3,.,TRBV9,TRBD1
CASSHRPGTTPLGNTIYF,TGTGCCAGTAGCCACCGTCCCGGGACAACTCCTCTTGGAAACACCATATATTTT,TRBJ1-3,.,TRBV19,.
CASSPLNSNQPQHF,TGTGCCAGCAGTCCCCTTAATAGCAATCAGCCCCAGCATTTT,TRBJ1-5,.,TRBV2,.
CATAPNLAGGRIAKNIQYF,TGTGCCACCGCACCGAACCTAGCGGGGGGGCGAATAGCCAAAAACATTCAGTACTTC,TRBJ2-4,once,TRBV27,TRBD2
CASSYEFGGTGGWGNQPQHF,TGTGCCAGCAGTTACGAGTTCGGCGGGACAGGGGGCTGGGGCAATCAGCCCCAGCATTTT,TRBJ1-5,.,TRBV6-2/TRBV6-3,TRBD1
CASSQVGQMNTEAFF,TGTGCCAGCAGCCAAGTAGGACAGATGAACACTGAAGCTTTCTTT,TRBJ1-1,.,TRBV4-2,.
CASSFQPGVGETQYF,TGCGCCAGCAGCTTTCAGCCGGGAGTGGGGGAGACCCAGTACTTC,TRBJ2-5,.,TRBV5-1,.
CASSPGDRYTEAFF,TGTGCCAGCAGCCCAGGGGACAGGTACACTGAAGCTTTCTTT,TRBJ1-1,.,TRBV5-5,TRBD1
CASSEGYTQYF,TGTGCCAGCAGTGAGGGCTATACGCAGTATTTT,TRBJ2-3,.,TRBV25-1,.
CSTRTVLAGGRETQYF,TGCAGCACTCGCACCGTCCTAGCGGGAGGGCGGGAGACCCAGTACTTC,TRBJ2-5,.,TRBV29-1,TRBD2
CASSSTGETYNEQFF,TGCGCCAGCAGCTCAACAGGGGAGACCTACAATGAGCAGTTCTTC,TRBJ2-1,.,TRBV5-1,TRBD1
CASSREGTVGYTF,TGTGCCAGCAGCCGAGAGGGGACAGTTGGCTACACCTTC,TRBJ1-2,.,TRBV6-5,TRBD1
CSASGLADEQYF,TGCAGTGCTAGTGGACTAGCGGACGAGCAGTACTTC,TRBJ2-7,.,TRBV20-1,TRBD2
CSVGVAKNIQYF,TGCAGCGTAGGGGTGGCCAAAAACATTCAGTACTTC,TRBJ2-4,.,TRBV29-1,.
CASSTQVLGTEAFF,TGTGCCAGCAGTACCCAGGTACTCGGCACTGAAGCTTTCTTT,TRBJ1-1,once,TRBV6-5,.
CASSLGRTGKETQYF,TGTGCCAGCAGCTTAGGACGGACAGGGAAAGAGACCCAGTACTTC,TRBJ2-5,.,TRBV7-6,TRBD1
CASIPLAGGVDTQYF,TGTGCCAGCATTCCCTTAGCGGGGGGGGTTGATACGCAGTATTTT,TRBJ2-3,.,TRBV6-5,TRBD2
CASSQGRGLAGVNPHLEQYF,TGTGCCAGCAGCCAAGGTAGGGGACTAGCGGGAGTTAATCCCCACCTCGAGCAGTACTTC,TRBJ2-7,.,TRBV14,TRBD2
CASSGGQGARWETQYF,TGTGCCAGCAGCGGGGGACAGGGGGCGCGCTGGGAGACCCAGTACTTC,TRBJ2-5,.,TRBV27,TRBD1
CASSLLGGFQETQYF,TGTGCCAGCAGTTTATTAGGGGGTTTCCAAGAGACCCAGTACTTC,TRBJ2-5,once,TRBV27,.
CASSFDRGQVYEQYF,TGTGCCAGCAGTTTTGACAGGGGGCAAGTCTACGAGCAGTACTTC,TRBJ2-7,.,TRBV27,TRBD1
CASNRGGALFGANVLTF,TGTGCCAGCAACCGGGGCGGGGCCCTCTTTGGGGCCAACGTCCTGACTTTC,TRBJ2-6,.,TRBV5-4,.
CASSYPGGHYGYTF,TGTGCCAGCAGTTACCCAGGGGGCCACTATGGCTACACCTTC,TRBJ1-2,.,TRBV28,TRBD1
CASRGYRTGSPNEQYF,TGTGCCAGCAGGGGATATCGGACAGGGAGCCCCAACGAGCAGTACTTC,TRBJ2-7,.,TRBV27,TRBD1
CASSQTGQGRNQPQHF,TGCGCCAGCAGCCAAACTGGACAGGGTCGCAATCAGCCCCAGCATTTT,TRBJ1-5,.,TRBV4-1,TRBD1
CASSSLTGSPLHF,TGTGCCAGCAGCTCCCTGACTGGTTCACCCCTCCACTTT,TRBJ1-6,.,TRBV7-3,.
CASSYSGARGSPLHF,TGTGCCAGCAGTTACTCGGGGGCCAGAGGTTCACCCCTCCACTTT,TRBJ1-6,.,TRBV6-5,.
CSVEDSVITGLEYGYTF,TGCAGCGTTGAAGATTCGGTGATCACAGGGCTTGAGTATGGCTACACCTTC,TRBJ1-2,.,TRBV29-1,.
CASSLGQLYEQYF,TGTGCCAGCAGCTTGGGACAGCTCTACGAGCAGTACTTC,TRBJ2-7,once,TRBV11-1,TRBD1
CATSVTSGGRYEQFF,TGTGCCACCAGTGTCACTAGCGGGGGTAGGTATGAGCAGTTCTTC,TRBJ2-1,.,TRBV24-1,TRBD2
CASSLGGTGSHEQYF,TGCGCCAGCAGCTTGGGGGGGACAGGGTCCCACGAGCAGTACTTC,TRBJ2-7,.,TRBV5-1,TRBD1
CATSSRSGRDSPLHF,TGTGCCACCAGCAGCCGATCGGGGAGGGATTCACCCCTCCACTTT,TRBJ1-6,.,TRBV15,.
CASRKDTGREQYF,TGTGCCAGCAGGAAGGACACAGGGCGCGAGCAGTACTTC,TRBJ2-7,once,TRBV2,.
CASSQGGETQYF,TGTGCCAGCAGTCAGGGTGGGGAGACCCAGTACTTC,TRBJ2-5,once,TRBV2,.
CASSPISGRVFYEQYF,TGTGCCAGCAGTCCCATTAGCGGGAGGGTATTCTACGAGCAGTACTTC,TRBJ2-7,.,TRBV28,TRBD2
CASSFQGVSGGAYEQYF,TGCGCCAGCAGCTTCCAGGGAGTTAGCGGGGGGGCCTACGAGCAGTACTTC,TRBJ2-7,.,TRBV5-1,TRBD2
CASRIAHLADTGENGELFF,TGTGCCAGCAGGATAGCACATTTAGCGGACACCGGGGAGAACGGGGAGCTGTTTTTT,TRBJ2-2,.,TRBV28,.
CASSVRFQETQYF,TGTGCCAGTAGTGTCAGATTTCAAGAGACCCAGTACTTC,TRBJ2-5,.,TRBV19,.